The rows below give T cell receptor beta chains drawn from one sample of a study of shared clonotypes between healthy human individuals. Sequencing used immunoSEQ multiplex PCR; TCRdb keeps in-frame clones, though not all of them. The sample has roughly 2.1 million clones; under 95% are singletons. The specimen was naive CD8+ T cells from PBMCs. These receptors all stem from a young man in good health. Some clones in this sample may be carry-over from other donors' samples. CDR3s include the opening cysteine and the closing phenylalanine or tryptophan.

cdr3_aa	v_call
CASSPRQDRGYTF	TRBV7-8
CASSQDWGSNQPQHF	TRBV4-3
CASSAPWGGAPGNTIYF	TRBV9
CAWSGRLAGGHEQYF	TRBV30
CASSFGHPDEQFF	TRBV5-4
CASRPPGGSNQPQHF	TRBV28
CASSIHFNRGRNTEAFF	TRBV19
CAISESGTSGTNEQFF	TRBV10-3
CASKWDRGTDTQYF	TRBV28
CASRTWQSYEQYF	TRBV9
CASRMDRGRTAEAFF	TRBV5-1
CAWRPTGGQETQYF	TRBV30
CASSFGDYYNEQFF	TRBV7-9
CATSTRSGGETQYF	TRBV15
CASSRWGSGDEQYF	TRBV14
CASSTRTEDTQYF	TRBV4-1
CASSWGTASGNTIYF	TRBV5-6
CASSLTFLRGSYNEQFF	TRBV14
CASSPRTNRAETQYF	TRBV9
CASSMGDRDYEQYF	TRBV5-1
CASSQDRGGYGYTF	TRBV4-1
CASTSRGRQQYF	TRBV27
CASSLYSGLGDQPQHF	TRBV19
CASSLDRAKDTGELFF	TRBV28
CASSSLAGVGETQYF	TRBV5-4
CSVVFPGGYGANVLTF	TRBV29-1
CASGLWGNQPQHF	TRBV28
CASSLAFPHEQFF	TRBV7-9
CASSRGTDYEQYF	TRBV27
CASRTRTAGETQYF	TRBV19
CASSQDNQPQHF	TRBV2
CASSQASWTGGSYEQYF	TRBV4-3
CASSTGGLNTEAFF	TRBV9
CASSQAPQGASYNEQFF	TRBV4-3
CASSQDRLAPYEQYF	TRBV14
CASGLKQGLTDTQYF	TRBV27
CASSLEAGGINEQFF	TRBV5-1
CASSSPLAGGYEQYF	TRBV7-2
CASSFGQYPSSGNTIYF	TRBV28
CASRTGTLEQFF	TRBV7-9
CASSLTFSSGNTGELFF	TRBV7-3
CASSQDRTGQETQYF	TRBV4-1
CASSFPAGVLYEQYF	TRBV28
CASSLSQVLAKNIQYF	TRBV11-2
CASRSGTGFYEQYF	TRBV27
CATSRTGLAGGLNEQFF	TRBV15
CASNLDRVNTEAFF	TRBV5-4
CTSSQRRPGQHSGNTIYF	TRBV1
CASSFLLGGTRSYEQYF	TRBV28
CASSQGLENEQFF	TRBV4-3
CASSYLSGDSYEQYF	TRBV6-6